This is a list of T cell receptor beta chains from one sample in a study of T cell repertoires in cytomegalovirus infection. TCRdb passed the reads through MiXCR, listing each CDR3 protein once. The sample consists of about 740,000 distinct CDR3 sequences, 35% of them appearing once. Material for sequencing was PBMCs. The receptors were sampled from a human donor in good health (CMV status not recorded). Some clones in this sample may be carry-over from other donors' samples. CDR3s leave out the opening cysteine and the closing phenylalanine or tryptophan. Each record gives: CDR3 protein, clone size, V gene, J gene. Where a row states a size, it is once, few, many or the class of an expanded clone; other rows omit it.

CDR3: ASSLYPDTNTGELF; size: .; V: TRBV28; J: TRBJ2-2
CDR3: ASSDRRYGYT; size: .; V: TRBV6-1; J: TRBJ1-2
CDR3: ASSPEGAGVSDTQY; size: .; V: TRBV28; J: TRBJ2-3
CDR3: AISEPDRGPTEAF; size: .; V: TRBV10-3; J: TRBJ1-1
CDR3: ASSLVNVEAF; size: .; V: TRBV7-9; J: TRBJ1-1
CDR3: AISESTGPNTEAF; size: .; V: TRBV10-3; J: TRBJ1-1
CDR3: ASWDVANTGELF; size: .; V: TRBV12-3/TRBV12-4; J: TRBJ2-2
CDR3: ASSSGQIGQDDGELF; size: few; V: TRBV7-6; J: TRBJ2-2
CDR3: ASSETRTSGRAIDTQY; size: few; V: TRBV25-1; J: TRBJ2-3
CDR3: AISGARVYEQF; size: few; V: TRBV10-3; J: TRBJ2-1